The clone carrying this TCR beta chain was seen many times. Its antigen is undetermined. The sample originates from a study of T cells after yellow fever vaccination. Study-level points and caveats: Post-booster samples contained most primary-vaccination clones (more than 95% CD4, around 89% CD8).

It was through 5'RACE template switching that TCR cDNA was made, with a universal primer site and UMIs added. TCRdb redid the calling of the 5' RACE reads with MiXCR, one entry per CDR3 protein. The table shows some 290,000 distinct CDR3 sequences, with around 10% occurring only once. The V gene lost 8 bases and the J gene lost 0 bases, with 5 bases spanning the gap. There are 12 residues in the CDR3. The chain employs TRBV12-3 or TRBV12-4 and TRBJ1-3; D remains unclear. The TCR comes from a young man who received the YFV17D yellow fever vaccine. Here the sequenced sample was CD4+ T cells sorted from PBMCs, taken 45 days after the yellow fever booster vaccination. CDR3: CASGSSGNTIYF. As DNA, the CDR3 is TGTGCCAGCGGCAGCTCTGGAAACACCATATATTTT.